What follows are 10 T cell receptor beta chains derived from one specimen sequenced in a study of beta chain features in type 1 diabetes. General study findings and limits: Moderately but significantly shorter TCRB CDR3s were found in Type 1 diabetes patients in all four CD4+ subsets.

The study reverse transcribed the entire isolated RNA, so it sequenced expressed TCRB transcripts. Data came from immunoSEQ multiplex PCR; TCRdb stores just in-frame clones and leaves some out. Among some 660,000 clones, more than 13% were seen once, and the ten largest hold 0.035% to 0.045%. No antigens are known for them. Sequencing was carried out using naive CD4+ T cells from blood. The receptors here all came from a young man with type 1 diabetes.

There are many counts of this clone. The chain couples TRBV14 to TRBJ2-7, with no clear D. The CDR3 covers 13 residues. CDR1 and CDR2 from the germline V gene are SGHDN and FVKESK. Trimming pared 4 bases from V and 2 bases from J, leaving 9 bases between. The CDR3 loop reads CASSPTATYEQYF. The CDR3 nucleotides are TGTGCCAGCAGCCCGACTGCTACCTACGAGCAGTACTTC. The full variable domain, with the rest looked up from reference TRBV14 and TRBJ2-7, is EAGVTQFPSHSVIEKGQTVTLRCDPISGHDNLYWYRRVMGKEIKFLLHFVKESKQDESGMPNNRFLAERTGGTYSTLKVQPAELEDSGVYFCASSPTATYEQYFGPGTRLTVT.

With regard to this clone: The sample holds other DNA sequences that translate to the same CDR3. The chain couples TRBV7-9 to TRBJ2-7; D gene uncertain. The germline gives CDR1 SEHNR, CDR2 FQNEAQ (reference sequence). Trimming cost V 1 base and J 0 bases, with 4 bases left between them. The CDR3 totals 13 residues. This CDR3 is CASSLDSSYEQYF. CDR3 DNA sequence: TGTGCCAGCAGCTTAGACAGCTCCTACGAGCAGTACTTC.

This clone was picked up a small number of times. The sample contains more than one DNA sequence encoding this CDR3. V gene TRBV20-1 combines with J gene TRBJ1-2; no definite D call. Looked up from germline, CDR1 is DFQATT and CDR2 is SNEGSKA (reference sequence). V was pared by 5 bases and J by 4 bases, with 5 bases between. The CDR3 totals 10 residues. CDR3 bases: TGCAGTGCTGGGTCCTATGGCTACACCTTC. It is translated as CSAGSYGYTF.

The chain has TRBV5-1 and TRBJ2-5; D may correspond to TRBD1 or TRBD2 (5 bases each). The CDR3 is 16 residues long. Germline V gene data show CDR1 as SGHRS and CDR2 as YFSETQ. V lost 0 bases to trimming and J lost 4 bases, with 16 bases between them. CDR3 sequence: CASSLVGREQRETQYF. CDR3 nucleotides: TGCGCCAGCAGCTTGGTAGGCAGGGAGCAGCGAGAGACCCAGTACTTC.

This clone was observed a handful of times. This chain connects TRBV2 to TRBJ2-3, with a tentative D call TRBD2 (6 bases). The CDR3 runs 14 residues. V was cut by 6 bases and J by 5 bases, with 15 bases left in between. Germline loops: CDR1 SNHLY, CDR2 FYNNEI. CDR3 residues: CASRGTFVGDTQYF. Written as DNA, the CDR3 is TGTGCCAGCAGGGGGACTTTTGTAGGAGATACGCAGTATTTT.

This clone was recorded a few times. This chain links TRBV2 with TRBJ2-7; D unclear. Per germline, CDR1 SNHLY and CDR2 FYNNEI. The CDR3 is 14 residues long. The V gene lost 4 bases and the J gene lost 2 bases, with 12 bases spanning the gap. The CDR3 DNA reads TGTGCCAGCAGTGTAAGGAGTCCGCCCTACGAGCAGTACTTC. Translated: CASSVRSPPYEQYF.

CDR3: CAWSAGSRNTIYF. The CDR3 DNA is TGTGCCTGGAGTGCTGGAAGTCGAAACACCATATATTTT. This chain uses TRBV30 with TRBJ1-3; no reliable D call. Trimming removed 1 base at V and 5 bases at J, with 9 bases between. The length of the CDR3 is 13 residues. Germline V gives CDR1 GTSNPN, CDR2 SVGIG (reference sequence).

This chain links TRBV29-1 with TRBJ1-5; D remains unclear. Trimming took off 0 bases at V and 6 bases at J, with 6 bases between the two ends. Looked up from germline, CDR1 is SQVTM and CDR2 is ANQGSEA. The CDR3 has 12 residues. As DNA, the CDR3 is TGCAGCGTTGAAGATCTGGGTCAGCCCCAGCATTTT. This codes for CSVEDLGQPQHF.

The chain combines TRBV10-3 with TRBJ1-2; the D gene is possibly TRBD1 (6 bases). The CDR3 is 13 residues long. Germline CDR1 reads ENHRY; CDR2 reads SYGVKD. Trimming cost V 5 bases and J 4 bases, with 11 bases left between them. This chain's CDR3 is CAISYGQLYGYTF. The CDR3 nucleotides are TGTGCCATCAGTTACGGACAGCTCTATGGCTACACCTTC.

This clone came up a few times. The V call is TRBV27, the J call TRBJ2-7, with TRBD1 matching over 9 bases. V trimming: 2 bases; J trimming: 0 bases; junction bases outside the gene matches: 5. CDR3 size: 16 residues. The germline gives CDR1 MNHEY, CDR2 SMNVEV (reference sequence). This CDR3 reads CASSLGQGQGSYEQYF. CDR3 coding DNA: TGTGCCAGCAGTTTAGGTCAGGGACAGGGCTCCTACGAGCAGTACTTC.